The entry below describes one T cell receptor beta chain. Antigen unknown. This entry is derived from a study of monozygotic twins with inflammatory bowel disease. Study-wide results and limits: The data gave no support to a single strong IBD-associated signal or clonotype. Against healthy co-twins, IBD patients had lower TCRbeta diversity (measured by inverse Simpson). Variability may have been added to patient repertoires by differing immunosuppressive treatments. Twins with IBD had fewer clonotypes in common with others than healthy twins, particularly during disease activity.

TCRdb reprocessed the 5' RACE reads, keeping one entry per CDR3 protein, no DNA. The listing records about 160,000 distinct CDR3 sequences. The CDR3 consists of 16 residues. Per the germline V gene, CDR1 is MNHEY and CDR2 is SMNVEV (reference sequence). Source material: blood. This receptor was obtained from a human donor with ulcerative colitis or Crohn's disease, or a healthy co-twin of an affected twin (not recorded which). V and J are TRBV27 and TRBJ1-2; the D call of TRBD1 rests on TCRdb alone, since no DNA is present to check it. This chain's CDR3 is CASSSGQAQSVHGYTF.